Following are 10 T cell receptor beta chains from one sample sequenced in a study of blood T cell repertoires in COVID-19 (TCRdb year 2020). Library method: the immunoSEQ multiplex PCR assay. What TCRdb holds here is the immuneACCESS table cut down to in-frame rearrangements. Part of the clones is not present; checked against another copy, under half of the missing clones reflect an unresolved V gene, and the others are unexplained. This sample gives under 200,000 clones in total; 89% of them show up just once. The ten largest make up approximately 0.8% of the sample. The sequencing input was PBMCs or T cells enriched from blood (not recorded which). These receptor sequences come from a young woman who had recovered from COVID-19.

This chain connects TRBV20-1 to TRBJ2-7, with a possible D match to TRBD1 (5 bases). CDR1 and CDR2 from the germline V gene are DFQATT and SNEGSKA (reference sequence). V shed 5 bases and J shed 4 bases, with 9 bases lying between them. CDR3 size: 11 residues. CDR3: CSAARGYEQYF. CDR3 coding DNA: TGCAGTGCTGCAAGGGGTTACGAGCAGTACTTC.

DNA for the CDR3: TGTGCCAGCACCACCTACGGGGGCACTGAAGCTTTCTTT. Amino acids: CASTTYGGTEAFF. The rearrangement links TRBV28 to TRBJ1-1, with D possibly being TRBD1 (5 bases). The CDR3 loop spans 13 amino acids. CDR1 and CDR2 from the germline V gene are MDHEN and SYDVKM. With 7 bases removed from V and 4 bases from J, the gap between germline ends came to 13 bases.

CDR3: CAWSVKDSQNSPLHF. CDR3 DNA: TGTGCCTGGAGTGTTAAAGACAGTCAGAATTCACCCCTCCACTTT. The J gene is TRBJ1-6, the V gene TRBV30; a weak D match, TRBD1 (5 bases). Trimming removed 0 bases at V and 7 bases at J, with 13 bases between. Germline V gene lookup returns CDR1 GTSNPN and CDR2 SVGIG (reference sequence). The CDR3 length is 15 residues.

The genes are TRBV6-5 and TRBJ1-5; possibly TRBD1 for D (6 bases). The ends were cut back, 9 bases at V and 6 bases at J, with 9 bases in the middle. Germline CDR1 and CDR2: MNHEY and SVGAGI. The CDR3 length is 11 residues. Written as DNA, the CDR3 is TGTGCCAGGTTACAGGGTCAGCCCCAGCATTTT. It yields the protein CARLQGQPQHF.

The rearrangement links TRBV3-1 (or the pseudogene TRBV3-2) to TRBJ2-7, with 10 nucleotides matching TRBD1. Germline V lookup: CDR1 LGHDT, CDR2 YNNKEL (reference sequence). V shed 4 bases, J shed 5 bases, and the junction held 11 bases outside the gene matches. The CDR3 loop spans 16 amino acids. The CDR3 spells CASSPSGTGVSHEQYF. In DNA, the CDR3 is TGTGCCAGCAGCCCAAGTGGGACAGGGGTTTCCCACGAGCAGTACTTC.

CDR3 amino acids: CASSLVADRGGGYTF. CDR3 bases: TGTGCCAGCAGCTTAGTGGCCGACAGGGGTGGTGGCTACACCTTC. The chain links TRBV7-9 to TRBJ1-2, with TRBD1 matching over 8 bases. V lost 1 base to trimming and J lost 7 bases; unmatched junction nucleotides: 8. CDR1 and CDR2 from the germline V gene are SEHNR and FQNEAQ (reference sequence). The CDR3 runs 15 residues.

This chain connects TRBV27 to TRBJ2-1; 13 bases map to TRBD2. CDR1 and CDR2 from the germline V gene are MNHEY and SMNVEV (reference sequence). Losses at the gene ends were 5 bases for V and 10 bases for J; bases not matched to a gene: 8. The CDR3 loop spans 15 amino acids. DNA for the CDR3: TGTGCCAGCAGTCCAGGACTAGCGGGAGTGAGAGAGCAGTTCTTC. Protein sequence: CASSPGLAGVREQFF.

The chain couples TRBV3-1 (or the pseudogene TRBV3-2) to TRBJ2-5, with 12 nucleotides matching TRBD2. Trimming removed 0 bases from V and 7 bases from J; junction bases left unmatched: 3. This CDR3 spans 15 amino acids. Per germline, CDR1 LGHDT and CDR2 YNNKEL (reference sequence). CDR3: CASSQEPGLAGTQYF. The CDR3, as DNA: TGTGCCAGCAGCCAAGAACCGGGACTAGCGGGGACCCAGTACTTC.

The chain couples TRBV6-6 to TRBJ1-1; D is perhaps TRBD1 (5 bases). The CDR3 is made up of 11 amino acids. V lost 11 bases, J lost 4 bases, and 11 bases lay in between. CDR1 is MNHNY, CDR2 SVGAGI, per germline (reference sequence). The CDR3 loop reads CAARASTEAFF. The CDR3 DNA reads TGTGCCGCCAGGGCCAGCACTGAAGCTTTCTTT.

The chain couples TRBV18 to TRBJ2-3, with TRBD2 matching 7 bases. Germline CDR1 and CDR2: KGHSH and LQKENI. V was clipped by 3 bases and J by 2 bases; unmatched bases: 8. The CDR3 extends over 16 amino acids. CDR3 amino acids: CASSPALAETTDTQYF. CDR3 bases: TGTGCCAGCTCACCGGCCCTAGCGGAGACCACAGATACGCAGTATTTT.